The sample holds many counts of the clone carrying this T cell receptor (beta chain). The antigen is unknown. This sample was included in a study of CD8 T cells in ankylosing spondylitis. This CDR3 has 14 residues. The germline V gene has CDR1 KGHSH and CDR2 LQKENI. V was cut by 3 bases and J by 3 bases, with 12 bases left in between. Quantitative 5'-RACE with molecular barcodes generated TCR beta libraries. Using its own MiXCR run on the 5' RACE reads, TCRdb lists one record per CDR3 protein. The repertoire includes fewer than 350,000 distinct CDR3 sequences, 9.5% to 13% of them detected once, and roughly 9.5% sits in the top ten. Study-level findings and limits: Previously reported in reactive arthritis synovial fluid and blood were some of the motif variants. Characteristic, it appeared, of ankylosing spondylitis blood was a TCR beta motif of about eight highly homologous variants. Disease-associated clonotypes exhibited CD8+ identity and were relatively infrequent in peripheral blood.

The receptor was derived from a female donor with ankylosing spondylitis or in good health (not recorded which). Sequenced sample: blood, either unsorted or a sorted T cell fraction (not recorded which). V and J are TRBV18 and TRBJ2-7; no firm D call. In DNA, the CDR3 is TGTGCCAGCTCACCCCTGGACGAGGACTACGAGCAGTACTTC. This sequence encodes CASSPLDEDYEQYF.